The rows below give T cell receptor beta chains drawn from one sample of a study of T cell responses to AZD1222 COVID-19 vaccine. Only in-frame clones appear in the TCRdb table, and some are missing; sequencing was by immunoSEQ multiplex PCR. The sample lists about 120,000 clones; roughly 85% were seen once. The sample consisted of peripheral blood, taken on day 0 of AZD1222 vaccination. Source of these receptors: an adult in good health. The CDR3 runs from the conserved cysteine through the conserved F or W. A D gene is named only where the DNA matches it firmly. Clone size is not always given. Where it is, it says once, few, many or a class for expanded clones.

J,size,D,V,CDR3,DNA
TRBJ1-4,.,.,TRBV7-2,CASSPRGLDINEKLFF,TGTGCCAGCAGCCCCCGCGGGCTCGATATTAATGAAAAACTGTTTTTT
TRBJ2-1,once,.,TRBV19,CASSPGGLARSYNEQFF,TGTGCCAGTAGTCCGGGTGGGCTAGCTCGTAGCTACAATGAGCAGTTCTTC
TRBJ2-1,.,.,TRBV5-4,CASSSLGGGWDEQFF,TGTGCCAGCAGCTCCCTGGGGGGAGGTTGGGATGAGCAGTTCTTC
TRBJ1-2,.,.,TRBV23-1,CASSLMGGRGYTF,TGCGCCAGCAGTCTGATGGGGGGGCGAGGCTACACCTTC
TRBJ2-3,.,.,TRBV21-1,CASSKMRGQGMGATDTQYF,TGTGCCAGCAGCAAAATGCGGGGTCAGGGGATGGGGGCCACAGATACGCAGTATTTT
TRBJ1-5,.,.,TRBV18,CASGQRSNQPQHF,TGTGCCAGCGGACAGCGTAGCAATCAGCCCCAGCATTTT
TRBJ2-1,.,TRBD1,TRBV19,CASSTGQDPEQFF,TGTGCCAGTAGTACGGGACAGGACCCTGAGCAGTTCTTC
TRBJ2-6,once,.,TRBV27,CASRTVSGANVLTF,TGTGCCAGCAGAACAGTCTCTGGGGCCAACGTCCTGACTTTC
TRBJ2-1,.,.,TRBV7-2,CASSLGQSNEQFF,TGTGCCAGCAGCTTAGGACAGTCCAATGAGCAGTTCTTC
TRBJ2-5,.,.,TRBV4-3,CASSQDLAIETQYF,TGCGCCAGCAGCCAAGATCTAGCTATCGAGACCCAGTACTTC
TRBJ1-2,.,.,TRBV20-1,CSASPGENYGYTF,TGCAGTGCCAGTCCGGGGGAGAACTATGGCTACACCTTC
TRBJ2-1,few,.,TRBV19,CASSIRRNNEQFF,TGTGCCAGTAGTATTCGGCGCAACAATGAGCAGTTCTTC
TRBJ1-6,.,.,TRBV3-1/TRBV3-2,CASSPASSYNSPLHF,TGTGCCAGCAGCCCAGCCAGCTCCTATAATTCACCCCTCCACTTT
TRBJ2-7,.,.,TRBV27,CASSLGPISSYEQYF,TGTGCCAGCAGTTTAGGGCCAATCTCCTCCTACGAGCAGTACTTC
TRBJ2-7,.,.,TRBV7-9,CASSPSNWAYEQYF,TGTGCCAGCAGCCCCTCTAACTGGGCCTACGAGCAGTACTTC
TRBJ2-4,.,TRBD2,TRBV4-2,CASSDITGGIQYF,TGTGCCAGCAGCGACATAACGGGGGGGATTCAGTACTTC
TRBJ2-7,.,.,TRBV12-5,CASGLGPLGQYF,TGTGCTAGTGGTTTGGGGCCCCTGGGGCAGTACTTC
TRBJ2-2,once,TRBD1,TRBV28,CASSPMGQGFTGELFF,TGTGCCAGCAGTCCGATGGGACAGGGGTTCACCGGGGAGCTGTTTTTT
TRBJ1-1,.,.,TRBV6-5,CASSYRQAHTEAFF,TGTGCCAGCAGTTACAGACAGGCCCACACTGAAGCTTTCTTT
TRBJ2-7,.,TRBD1,TRBV5-1,CASSLGPGGNNEQYF,TGCGCCAGCAGCTTGGGTCCAGGGGGCAACAACGAGCAGTACTTC
TRBJ2-7,few,.,TRBV11-2,CASSYPGREQYF,TGTGCCAGCAGCTACCCAGGGAGGGAGCAGTACTTC
TRBJ1-2,.,.,TRBV7-9,CASSLGQRGYTF,TGTGCCAGCAGCTTAGGACAGAGGGGCTACACCTTC
TRBJ2-5,.,.,TRBV9,CASSVEGQETQYF,TGTGCCAGCAGCGTAGAAGGGCAAGAGACCCAGTACTTC
TRBJ1-2,.,TRBD1,TRBV7-2,CASSVDRVKGYTF,TGTGCCAGCAGCGTGGACAGGGTCAAGGGCTACACCTTC
TRBJ2-5,.,TRBD1,TRBV19,CGQGLETQYF,TGTGGACAGGGGTTGGAGACCCAGTACTTC
TRBJ2-3,.,TRBD2,TRBV3-1/TRBV3-2,CASSPGEGPDTQYF,TGTGCCAGCAGCCCCGGGGAGGGGCCAGATACGCAGTATTTT
TRBJ1-2,once,.,TRBV7-2,CASSLARDYGYTF,TGTGCCAGCAGCTTAGCGAGGGACTATGGCTACACCTTC
TRBJ1-3,.,.,TRBV7-2,CASSQYAGQFSGNTIYF,TGTGCCAGCAGCCAATACGCCGGACAGTTCTCTGGAAACACCATATATTTT
TRBJ1-1,.,.,TRBV3-1/TRBV3-2,CASSHKGNTEAFF,TGTGCCAGCAGCCACAAGGGGAACACTGAAGCTTTCTTT
TRBJ2-1,.,TRBD2,TRBV7-9,CASSPLPRLAGGYNEQFF,TGTGCCAGCAGCCCTCTTCCCCGACTAGCGGGAGGGTACAATGAGCAGTTCTTC
TRBJ1-2,.,.,TRBV30,CAWTGVGARDYGYTF,TGTGCCTGGACCGGGGTAGGGGCTCGGGACTATGGCTACACCTTC
TRBJ1-5,.,TRBD1,TRBV30,CAWSPGQQYQPQHF,TGTGCCTGGAGTCCGGGACAGCAATATCAGCCCCAGCATTTT
TRBJ2-1,.,.,TRBV4-1,CASSQDSWRVSYNEQFF,TGCGCCAGCAGCCAAGATTCTTGGCGGGTTTCCTACAATGAGCAGTTCTTC
TRBJ2-5,.,.,TRBV11-3,CASSFWTYAAPRLETQYF,TGTGCCAGCAGCTTTTGGACGTACGCGGCTCCCAGGCTCGAGACCCAGTACTTC
TRBJ1-1,.,TRBD1,TRBV6-5,CASSYFEGAGAFF,TGTGCCAGCAGTTACTTCGAGGGGGCTGGAGCTTTCTTT
TRBJ2-5,.,.,TRBV24-1,CATSGGHPETQYF,TGTGCCACCAGTGGAGGACATCCCGAGACCCAGTACTTC
TRBJ2-7,few,TRBD2,TRBV5-1,CASSLKLSGLSSYEQYF,TGCGCCAGCAGCTTGAAGCTTAGCGGGTTAAGCTCCTACGAGCAGTACTTC
TRBJ1-6,.,.,TRBV4-3,CASSRERNSPLHF,TGCGCCAGCAGCCGAGAGCGGAATTCACCCCTCCACTTT
TRBJ2-3,.,.,TRBV27,CASSLTSLVTDTQYF,TGTGCCAGCAGTTTAACCTCCCTAGTAACAGATACGCAGTATTTT
TRBJ1-1,.,TRBD1,TRBV18,CASSPMDRAAFF,TGTGCCAGCTCTCCTATGGACAGGGCTGCTTTCTTT
TRBJ1-3,.,.,TRBV5-1,CASSPLGGSSGNTIYF,TGCGCCAGCAGCCCCTTGGGGGGTAGCTCTGGAAACACCATATATTTT
TRBJ1-1,once,.,TRBV5-8,CASSFFRVRNTEAFF,TGTGCCAGCAGCTTTTTTAGAGTCCGGAACACTGAAGCTTTCTTT
TRBJ2-5,.,.,TRBV27,CASSLLSGETQYF,TGTGCCAGCAGTTTACTCTCAGGGGAGACCCAGTACTTC
TRBJ2-7,.,.,TRBV15,CATSRGKDSSYEQYF,TGTGCCACCAGCAGGGGCAAGGACAGCTCCTACGAGCAGTACTTC
TRBJ1-3,.,TRBD1,TRBV6-5,CASRYDRVANTIYF,TGTGCCAGCAGATATGACAGGGTCGCAAACACCATATATTTT
TRBJ1-4,.,.,TRBV5-4,CASSLDGGDEKLFF,TGTGCCAGCAGCTTAGACGGGGGGGATGAAAAACTGTTTTTT
TRBJ2-1,once,TRBD2,TRBV6-2/TRBV6-3,CASSYEGGLYNEQFF,TGTGCCAGCAGTTACGAGGGAGGGTTATACAATGAGCAGTTCTTC
TRBJ1-2,.,.,TRBV20-1,CRPNYGYTF,TGCAGGCCCAACTATGGCTACACCTTC